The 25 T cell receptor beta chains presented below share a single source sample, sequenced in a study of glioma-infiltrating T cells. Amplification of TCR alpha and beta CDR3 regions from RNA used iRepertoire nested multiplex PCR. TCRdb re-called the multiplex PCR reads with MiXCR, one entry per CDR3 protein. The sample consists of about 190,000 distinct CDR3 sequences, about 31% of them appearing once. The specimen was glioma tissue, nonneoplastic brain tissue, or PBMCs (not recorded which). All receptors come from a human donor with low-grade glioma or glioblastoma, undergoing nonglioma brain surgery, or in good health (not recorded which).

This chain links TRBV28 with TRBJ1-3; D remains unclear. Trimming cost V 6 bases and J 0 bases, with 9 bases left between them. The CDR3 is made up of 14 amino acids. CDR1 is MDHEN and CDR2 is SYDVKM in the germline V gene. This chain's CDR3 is CASSGPHSGNTIYF. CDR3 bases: TGTGCCAGCAGCGGGCCCCACTCTGGAAACACCATATATTTT.

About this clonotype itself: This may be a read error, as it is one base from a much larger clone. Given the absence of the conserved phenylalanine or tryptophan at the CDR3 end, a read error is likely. The chain's CDR3 is CATTRQVQYQETQYL. The CDR3 DNA is TGTGCCACAACGCGACAGGTTCAGTACCAAGAGACCCAGTACCTC. J is TRBJ2-5 and V is TRBV6-2 or TRBV6-3; maybe TRBD1 (6 bases). The CDR3 runs 15 residues. The germline V gene encodes CDR1 MNHEY and CDR2 SVGEGT. V was clipped by 10 bases and J by 0 bases, with 18 bases between them.

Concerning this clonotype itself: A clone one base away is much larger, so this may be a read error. This CDR3 is CASSLMSANNEQYF. CDR3 DNA: TGTGCCAGCAGCTTAATGTCAGCCAACAATGAGCAGTACTTC. The chain carries TRBV7-2 and TRBJ2-7; unclear D gene. Trimming took off 2 bases at V and 7 bases at J, with 15 bases between the two ends. Germline CDR1 is SGHTA and CDR2 is FQGNSA. The CDR3 is 14 amino acids.

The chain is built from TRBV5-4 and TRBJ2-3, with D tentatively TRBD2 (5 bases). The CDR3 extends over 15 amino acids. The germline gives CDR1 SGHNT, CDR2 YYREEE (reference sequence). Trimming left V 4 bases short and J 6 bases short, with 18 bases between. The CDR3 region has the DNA TGTGCCAGCAGCAGGAGCCCGGGAAATGCGGATACGCAGTATTTT. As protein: CASSRSPGNADTQYF.

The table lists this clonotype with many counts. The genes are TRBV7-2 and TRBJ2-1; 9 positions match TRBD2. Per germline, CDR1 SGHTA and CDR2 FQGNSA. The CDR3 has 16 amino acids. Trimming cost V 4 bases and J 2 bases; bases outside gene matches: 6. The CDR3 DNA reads TGTGCCAGCAGCTCATTAGCGGGAGAAACCTACAATGAGCAGTTCTTC. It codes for CASSSLAGETYNEQFF.

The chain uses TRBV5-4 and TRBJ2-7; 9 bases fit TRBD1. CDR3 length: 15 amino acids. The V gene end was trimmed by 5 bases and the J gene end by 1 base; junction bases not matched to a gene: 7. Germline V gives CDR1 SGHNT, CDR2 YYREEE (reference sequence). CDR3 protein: CASSGGQGSSYEQYF. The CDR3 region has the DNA TGTGCCAGCAGTGGCGGACAGGGGTCATCCTACGAGCAGTACTTC.

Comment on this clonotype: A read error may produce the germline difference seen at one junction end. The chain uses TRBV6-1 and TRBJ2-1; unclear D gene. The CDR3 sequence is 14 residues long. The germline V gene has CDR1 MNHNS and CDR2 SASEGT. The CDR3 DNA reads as TGTGCCAGCAGTGTCAGCTCTCCCCACAATGGGCAGTTCTTC. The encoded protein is CASSVSSPHNGQFF.

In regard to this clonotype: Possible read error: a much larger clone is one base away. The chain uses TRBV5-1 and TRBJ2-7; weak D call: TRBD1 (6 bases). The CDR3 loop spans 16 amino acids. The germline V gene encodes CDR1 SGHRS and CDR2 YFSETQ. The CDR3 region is CGSSINDRTSSYEQYF. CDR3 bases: TGCGGCAGCAGCATAAACGACAGGACCAGCTCCTACGAGCAGTACTTC.

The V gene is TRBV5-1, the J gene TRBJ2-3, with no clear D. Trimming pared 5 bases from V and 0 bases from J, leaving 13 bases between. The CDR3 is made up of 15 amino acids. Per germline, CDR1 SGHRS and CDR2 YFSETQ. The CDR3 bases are TGCGCCAGCAGGCAGCTACAAACTAGCACAGATACGCAGTATTTT. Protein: CASRQLQTSTDTQYF.

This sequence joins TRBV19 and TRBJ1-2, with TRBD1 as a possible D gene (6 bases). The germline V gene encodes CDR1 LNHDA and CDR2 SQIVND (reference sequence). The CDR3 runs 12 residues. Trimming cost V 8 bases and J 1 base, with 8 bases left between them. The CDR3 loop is CASAQGNYGYTF. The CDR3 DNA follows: TGTGCCAGTGCACAGGGTAACTATGGCTACACCTTC.

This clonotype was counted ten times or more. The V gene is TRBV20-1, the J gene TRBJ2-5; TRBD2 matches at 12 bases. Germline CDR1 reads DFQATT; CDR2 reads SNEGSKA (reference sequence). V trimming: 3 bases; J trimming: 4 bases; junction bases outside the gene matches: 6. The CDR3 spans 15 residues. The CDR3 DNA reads TGCAGTGCTAGCAAGCCGGGACTAGCGGGAGAGACCCAGTACTTC. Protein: CSASKPGLAGETQYF.

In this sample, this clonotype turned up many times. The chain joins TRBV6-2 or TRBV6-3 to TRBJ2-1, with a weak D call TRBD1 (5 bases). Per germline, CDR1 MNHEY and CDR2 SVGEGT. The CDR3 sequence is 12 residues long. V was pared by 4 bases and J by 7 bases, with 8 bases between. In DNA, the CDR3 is TGTGCCAGCAGTTCGGACAAGAATGAGCAGTTCTTC. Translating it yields CASSSDKNEQFF.

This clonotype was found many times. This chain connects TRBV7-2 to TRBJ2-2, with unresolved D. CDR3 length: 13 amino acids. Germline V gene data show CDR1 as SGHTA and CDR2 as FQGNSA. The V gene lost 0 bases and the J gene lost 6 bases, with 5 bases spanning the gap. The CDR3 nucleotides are TGTGCCAGCAGCTTAGCGCTCGCCGGGGAGCTGTTTTTT. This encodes CASSLALAGELFF. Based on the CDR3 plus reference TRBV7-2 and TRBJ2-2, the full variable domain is GAGVSQSPSNKVTEKGKDVELRCDPISGHTALYWYRQSLGQGLEFLIYFQGNSAPDKSGLPSDRFSAERTGGSVSTLTIQRTQQEDSAVYLCASSLALAGELFFGEGSRLTVL.

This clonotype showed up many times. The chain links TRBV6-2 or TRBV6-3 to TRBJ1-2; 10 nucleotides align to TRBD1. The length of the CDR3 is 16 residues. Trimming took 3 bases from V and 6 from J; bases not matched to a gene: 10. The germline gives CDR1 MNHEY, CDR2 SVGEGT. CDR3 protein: CASSYGPLTGGDGYTF. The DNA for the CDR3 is TGTGCCAGCAGTTATGGCCCCTTGACAGGGGGCGATGGCTACACCTTC.

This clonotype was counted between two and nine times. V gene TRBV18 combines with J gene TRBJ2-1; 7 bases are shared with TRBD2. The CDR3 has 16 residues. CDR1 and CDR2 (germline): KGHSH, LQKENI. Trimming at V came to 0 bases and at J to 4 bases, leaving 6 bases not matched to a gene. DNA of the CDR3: TGTGCCAGCTCACCACCGGAGGGGAGGGCATACAATGAGCAGTTCTTC. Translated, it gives CASSPPEGRAYNEQFF.

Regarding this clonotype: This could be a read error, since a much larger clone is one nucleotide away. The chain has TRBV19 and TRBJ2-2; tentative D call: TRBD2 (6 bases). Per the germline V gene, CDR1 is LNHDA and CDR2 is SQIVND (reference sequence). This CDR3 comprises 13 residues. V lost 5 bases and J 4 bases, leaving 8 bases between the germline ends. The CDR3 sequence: CASSPGSTGELFF. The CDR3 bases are TGTGCCAGTAGTCCCGGGAGCACCGGGGAGCTGTTTTTT.

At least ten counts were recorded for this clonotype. The CDR3 DNA follows: TGTGCCAGCAGCTTAGGACTAGCGTCGGATGAGCAGTTCTTC. Protein sequence: CASSLGLASDEQFF. The V call is TRBV7-2, the J call TRBJ2-1, with 8 bases identical to TRBD2. Trimming cost V 1 base and J 8 bases; bases outside gene matches: 4. Per germline, CDR1 SGHTA and CDR2 FQGNSA. The CDR3 covers 14 residues. The entire variable domain, with the rest obtained from reference TRBV7-2 and TRBJ2-1, is as follows: GAGVSQSPSNKVTEKGKDVELRCDPISGHTALYWYRQSLGQGLEFLIYFQGNSAPDKSGLPSDRFSAERTGGSVSTLTIQRTQQEDSAVYLCASSLGLASDEQFFGPGTRLTVL.

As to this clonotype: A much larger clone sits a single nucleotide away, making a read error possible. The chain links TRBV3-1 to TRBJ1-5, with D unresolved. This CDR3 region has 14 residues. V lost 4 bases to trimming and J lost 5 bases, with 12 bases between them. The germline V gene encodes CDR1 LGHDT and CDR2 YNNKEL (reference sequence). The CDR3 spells CASSLRVRDQPQHF. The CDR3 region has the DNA TGTGCCAGCAGCCTCCGGGTAAGGGATCAGCCCCAGCATTTT.

CDR3 DNA: TGTGCCAGCAGTGTCGTAATTCCGGGACAGGGGGCTTCCTACGAGCAGTACTTC. Translating it yields CASSVVIPGQGASYEQYF. V gene TRBV6-1 combines with J gene TRBJ2-7; 12 bases align to TRBD1. CDR1 and CDR2 from the germline V gene are MNHNS and SASEGT. The CDR3 has 18 amino acids. V shed 4 bases, J shed 1 base, and the junction held 11 bases outside the gene matches.

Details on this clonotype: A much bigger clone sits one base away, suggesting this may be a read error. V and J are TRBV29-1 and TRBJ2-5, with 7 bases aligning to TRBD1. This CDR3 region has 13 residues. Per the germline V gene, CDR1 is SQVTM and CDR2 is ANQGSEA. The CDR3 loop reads CSVSDRAKESQYF. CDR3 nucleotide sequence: TGCAGCGTCTCCGACAGGGCAAAAGAGAGCCAGTACTTC.

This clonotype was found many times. CDR3 sequence (DNA): TGCAGTGCTAGAGGTCCGGGAAGTGGCACAGATACGCAGTATTTT. Protein sequence: CSARGPGSGTDTQYF. This chain links TRBV20-1 with TRBJ2-3; D might be TRBD2 (5 bases). Germline CDR1 is DFQATT and CDR2 is SNEGSKA (reference sequence). This CDR3 has 15 amino acids. V was shortened by 1 base and J by 1 base, with 12 bases between the two germline ends.

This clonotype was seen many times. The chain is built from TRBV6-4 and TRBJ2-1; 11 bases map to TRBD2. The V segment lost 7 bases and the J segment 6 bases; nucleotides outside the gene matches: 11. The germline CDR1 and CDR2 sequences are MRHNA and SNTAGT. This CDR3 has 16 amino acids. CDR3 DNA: TGTGCCAGCACTATCTTTATCGGGACTAGCGGCAATGAGCAGTTCTTC. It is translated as CASTIFIGTSGNEQFF.

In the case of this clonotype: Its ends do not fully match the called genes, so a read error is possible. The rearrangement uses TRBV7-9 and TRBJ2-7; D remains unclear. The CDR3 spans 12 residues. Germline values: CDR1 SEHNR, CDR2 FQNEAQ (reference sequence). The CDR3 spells CASNFLFSEQYF. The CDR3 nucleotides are TGTGCCAGCAACTTTCTTTTCTCCGAGCAGTACTTT.

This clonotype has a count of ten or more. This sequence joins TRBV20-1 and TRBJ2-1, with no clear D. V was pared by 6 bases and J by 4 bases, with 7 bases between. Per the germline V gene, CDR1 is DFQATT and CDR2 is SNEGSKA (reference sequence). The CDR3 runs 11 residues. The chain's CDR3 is CSAPVYNEQFF. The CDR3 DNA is TGCAGTGCGCCGGTGTACAATGAGCAGTTCTTC.

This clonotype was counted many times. The CDR3 nucleotides read TGTGCCACCAGTGATTCCGACCGTGAAGCTTTCTTT. Protein sequence: CATSDSDREAFF. The chain is built from TRBV24-1 and TRBJ1-1, with no clear D. In germline, CDR1 is KGHDR, CDR2 SFDVKD. The V end lost 2 bases, the J end lost 7 bases, and 7 bases lay between the germline ends. The CDR3 has 12 amino acids.